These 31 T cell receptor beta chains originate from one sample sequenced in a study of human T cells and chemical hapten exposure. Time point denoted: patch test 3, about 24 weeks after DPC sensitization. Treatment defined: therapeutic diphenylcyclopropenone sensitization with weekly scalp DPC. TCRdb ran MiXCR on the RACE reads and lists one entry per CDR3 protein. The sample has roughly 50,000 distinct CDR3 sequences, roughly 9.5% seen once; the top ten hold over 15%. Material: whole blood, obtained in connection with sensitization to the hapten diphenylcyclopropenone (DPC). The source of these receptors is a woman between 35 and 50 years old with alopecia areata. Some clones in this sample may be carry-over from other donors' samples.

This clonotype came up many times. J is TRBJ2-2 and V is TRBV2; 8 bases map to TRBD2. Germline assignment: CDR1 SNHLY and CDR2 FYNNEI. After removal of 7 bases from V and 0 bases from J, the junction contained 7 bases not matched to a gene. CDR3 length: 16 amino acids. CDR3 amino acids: CASTGGPVANTGELFF. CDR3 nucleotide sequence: TGTGCCAGCACGGGGGGGCCCGTCGCGAACACCGGGGAGCTGTTTTTT.

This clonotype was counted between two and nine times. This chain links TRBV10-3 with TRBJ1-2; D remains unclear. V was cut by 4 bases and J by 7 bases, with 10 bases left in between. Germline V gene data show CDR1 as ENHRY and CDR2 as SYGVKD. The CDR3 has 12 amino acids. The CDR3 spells CAISVGQAGYTF. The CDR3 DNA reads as TGTGCCATCAGTGTCGGGCAGGCTGGCTACACCTTC.

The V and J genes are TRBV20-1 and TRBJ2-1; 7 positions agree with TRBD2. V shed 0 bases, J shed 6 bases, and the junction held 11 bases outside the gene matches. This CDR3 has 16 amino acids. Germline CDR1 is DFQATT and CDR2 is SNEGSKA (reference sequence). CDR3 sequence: CSARDYGSGVGNEQFF. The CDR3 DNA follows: TGCAGTGCTAGAGATTATGGCAGCGGGGTCGGCAATGAGCAGTTCTTC.

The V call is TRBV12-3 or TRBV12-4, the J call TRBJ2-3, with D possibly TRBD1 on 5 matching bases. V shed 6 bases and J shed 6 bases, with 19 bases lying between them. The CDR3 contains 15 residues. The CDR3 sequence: CASSIRSGPSDTQYF. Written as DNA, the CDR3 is TGTGCCAGCAGCATCCGGTCAGGGCCCTCGGATACGCAGTATTTT.

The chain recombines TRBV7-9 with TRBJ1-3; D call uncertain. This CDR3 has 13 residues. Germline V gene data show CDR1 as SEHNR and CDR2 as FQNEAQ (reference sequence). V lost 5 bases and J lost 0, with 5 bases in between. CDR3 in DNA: TGTGCCAGCAGCCGGGACTCTGGAAACACCATATATTTT. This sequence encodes CASSRDSGNTIYF.

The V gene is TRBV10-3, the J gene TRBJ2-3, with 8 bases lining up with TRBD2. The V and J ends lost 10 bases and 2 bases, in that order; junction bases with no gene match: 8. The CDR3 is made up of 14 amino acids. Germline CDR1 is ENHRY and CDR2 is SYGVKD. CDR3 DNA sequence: TGTGCCACCTCCGGCGGGGGGCTCACAGATACGCAGTATTTT. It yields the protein CATSGGGLTDTQYF.

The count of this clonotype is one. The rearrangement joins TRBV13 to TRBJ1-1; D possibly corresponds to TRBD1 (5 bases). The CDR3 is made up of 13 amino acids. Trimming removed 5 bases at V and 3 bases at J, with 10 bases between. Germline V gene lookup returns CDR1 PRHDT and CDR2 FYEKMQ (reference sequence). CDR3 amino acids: CASSETAYTEAFF. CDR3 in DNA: TGTGCCAGCAGCGAGACAGCTTACACTGAAGCTTTCTTT. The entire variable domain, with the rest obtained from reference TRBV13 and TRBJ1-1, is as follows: AAGVIQSPRHLIKEKRETATLKCYPIPRHDTVYWYQQGPGQDPQFLISFYEKMQSDKGSIPDRFSAQQFSDYHSELNMSSLELGDSALYFCASSETAYTEAFFGQGTRLTVV.

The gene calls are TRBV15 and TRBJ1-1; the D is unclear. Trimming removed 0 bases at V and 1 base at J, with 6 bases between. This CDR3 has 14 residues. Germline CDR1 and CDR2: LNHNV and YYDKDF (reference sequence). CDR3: CATSRDYQNTEAFF. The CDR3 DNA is TGTGCCACCAGCAGAGATTACCAGAACACTGAAGCTTTCTTT.

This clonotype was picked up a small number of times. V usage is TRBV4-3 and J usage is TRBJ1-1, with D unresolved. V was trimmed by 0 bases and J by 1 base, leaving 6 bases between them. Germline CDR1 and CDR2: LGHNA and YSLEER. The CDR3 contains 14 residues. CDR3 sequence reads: CASSQELGNTEAFF. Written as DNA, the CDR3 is TGCGCCAGCAGCCAAGAGCTGGGGAACACTGAAGCTTTCTTT.

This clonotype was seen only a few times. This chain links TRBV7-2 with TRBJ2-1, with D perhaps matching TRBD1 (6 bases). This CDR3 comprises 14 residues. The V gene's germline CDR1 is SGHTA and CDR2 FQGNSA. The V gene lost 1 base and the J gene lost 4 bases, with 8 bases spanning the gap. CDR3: CASSLGGGYNEQFF. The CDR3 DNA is TGTGCCAGCAGCTTAGGAGGGGGATACAATGAGCAGTTCTTC.

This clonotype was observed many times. CDR3 nucleotides: TGTGCCACCAGTGTGGGCGGGGGAGCCTACAATGAGCAGTTCTTC. Amino acid sequence: CATSVGGGAYNEQFF. The rearrangement links TRBV24-1 to TRBJ2-1; 7 nucleotides agree with TRBD2. The germline V gene encodes CDR1 KGHDR and CDR2 SFDVKD. The V and J ends lost 5 bases and 2 bases, in that order; junction bases with no gene match: 5. The CDR3 extends over 15 amino acids.

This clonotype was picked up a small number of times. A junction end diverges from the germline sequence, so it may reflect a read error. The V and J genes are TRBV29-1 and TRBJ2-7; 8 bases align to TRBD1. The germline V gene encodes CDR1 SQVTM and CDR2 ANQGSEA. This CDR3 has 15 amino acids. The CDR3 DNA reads TGCAGCGTTGAACTTAGCACAGGGGGAACCTACGGGCAGTACTTC. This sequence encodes CSVELSTGGTYGQYF.

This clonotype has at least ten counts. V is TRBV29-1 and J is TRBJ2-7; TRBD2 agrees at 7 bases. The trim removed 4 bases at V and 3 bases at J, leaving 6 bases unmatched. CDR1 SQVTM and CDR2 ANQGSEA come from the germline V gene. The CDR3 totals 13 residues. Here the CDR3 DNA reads TGCAGCGTTGCCGGGACTAACCTCTACGAGCAGTACTTC. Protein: CSVAGTNLYEQYF.

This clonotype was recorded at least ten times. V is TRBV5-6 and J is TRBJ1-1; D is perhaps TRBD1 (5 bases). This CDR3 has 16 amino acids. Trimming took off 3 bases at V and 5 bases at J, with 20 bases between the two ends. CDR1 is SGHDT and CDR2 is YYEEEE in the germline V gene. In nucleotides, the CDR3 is TGTGCCAGCAGCTCATTTCGGGGCAGGCTGGGGACTGAAGCTTTCTTT. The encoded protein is CASSSFRGRLGTEAFF.

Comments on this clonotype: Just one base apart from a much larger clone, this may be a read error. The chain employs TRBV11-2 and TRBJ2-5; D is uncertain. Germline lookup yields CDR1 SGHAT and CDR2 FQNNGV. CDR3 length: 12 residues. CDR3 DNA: TGTGCCCGCAGCTTAGATCGAGAGACCCAGTACTTC. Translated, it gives CARSLDRETQYF. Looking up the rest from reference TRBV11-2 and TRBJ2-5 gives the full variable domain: EAGVAQSPRYKIIEKRQSVAFWCNPISGHATLYWYQQILGQGPKLLIQFQNNGVVDDSQLPKDRFSAERLKGVDSTLKIQPAKLEDSAVYLCARSLDRETQYFGPGTRLLVL.

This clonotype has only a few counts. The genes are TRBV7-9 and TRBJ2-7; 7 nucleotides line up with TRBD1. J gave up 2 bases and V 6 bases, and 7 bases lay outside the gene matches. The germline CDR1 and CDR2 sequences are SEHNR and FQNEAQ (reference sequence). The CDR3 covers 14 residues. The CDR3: CASRPGQNPYEQYF. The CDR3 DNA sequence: TGTGCCAGCAGACCGGGACAGAACCCCTACGAGCAGTACTTC.

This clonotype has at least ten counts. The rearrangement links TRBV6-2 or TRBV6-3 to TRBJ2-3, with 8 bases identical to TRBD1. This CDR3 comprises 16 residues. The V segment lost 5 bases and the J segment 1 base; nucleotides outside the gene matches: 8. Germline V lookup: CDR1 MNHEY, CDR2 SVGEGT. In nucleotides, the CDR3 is TGTGCCAGCAGTCGCAGGGGGCAAGTGGGCACAGATACGCAGTATTTT. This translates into CASSRRGQVGTDTQYF.

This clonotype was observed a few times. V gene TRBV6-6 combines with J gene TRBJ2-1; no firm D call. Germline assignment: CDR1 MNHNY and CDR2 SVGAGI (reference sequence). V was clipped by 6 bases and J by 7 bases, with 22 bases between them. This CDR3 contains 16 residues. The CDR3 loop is CASSPGVAYGRNEQFF. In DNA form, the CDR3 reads TGTGCCAGCAGCCCAGGAGTGGCCTACGGCAGGAATGAGCAGTTCTTC.

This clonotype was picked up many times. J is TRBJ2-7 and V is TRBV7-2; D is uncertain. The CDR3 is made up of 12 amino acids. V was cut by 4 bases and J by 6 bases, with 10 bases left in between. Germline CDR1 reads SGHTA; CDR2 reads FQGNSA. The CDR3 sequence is CASSSPPGEQYF. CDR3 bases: TGTGCCAGCAGCTCGCCGCCTGGCGAGCAGTACTTC.

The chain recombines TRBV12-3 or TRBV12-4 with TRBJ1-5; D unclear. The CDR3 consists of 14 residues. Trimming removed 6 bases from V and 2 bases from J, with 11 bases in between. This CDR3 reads CASRTEAGNQPQHF. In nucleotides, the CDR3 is TGTGCCAGCAGAACCGAGGCGGGCAATCAGCCCCAGCATTTT.

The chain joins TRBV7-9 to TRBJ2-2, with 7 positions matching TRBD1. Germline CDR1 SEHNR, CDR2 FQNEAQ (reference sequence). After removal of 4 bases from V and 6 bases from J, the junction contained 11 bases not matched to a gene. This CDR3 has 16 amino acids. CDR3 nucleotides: TGTGCCAGCAGCTCCACCGGGACAGTAATTCCCGGGGAGCTGTTTTTT. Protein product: CASSSTGTVIPGELFF.

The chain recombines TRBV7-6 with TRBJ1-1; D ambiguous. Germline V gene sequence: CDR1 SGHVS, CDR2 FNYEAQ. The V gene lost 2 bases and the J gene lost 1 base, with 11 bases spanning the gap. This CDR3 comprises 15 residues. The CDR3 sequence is CASSLSVGANTEAFF. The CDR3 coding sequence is TGTGCCAGCAGCTTATCGGTTGGAGCGAACACTGAAGCTTTCTTT.

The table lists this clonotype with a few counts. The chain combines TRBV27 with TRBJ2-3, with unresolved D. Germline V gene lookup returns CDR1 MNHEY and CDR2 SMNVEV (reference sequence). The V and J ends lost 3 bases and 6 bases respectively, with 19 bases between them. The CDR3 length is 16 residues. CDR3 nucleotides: TGTGCCAGCAGTTTTTCCCCGCGTGGCTCTGGGGATACGCAGTATTTT. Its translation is CASSFSPRGSGDTQYF.

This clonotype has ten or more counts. DNA of the CDR3: TGCAGCGTTGTAACGCCAGGGTCGGTCGGGGAGCTGTTTTTT. This encodes CSVVTPGSVGELFF. V usage is TRBV29-1 and J usage is TRBJ2-2, with D possibly TRBD1 on 5 matching bases. There are 14 residues in the CDR3. Germline lookup yields CDR1 SQVTM and CDR2 ANQGSEA. V lost 4 bases, J lost 7 bases, and 16 bases lay in between.

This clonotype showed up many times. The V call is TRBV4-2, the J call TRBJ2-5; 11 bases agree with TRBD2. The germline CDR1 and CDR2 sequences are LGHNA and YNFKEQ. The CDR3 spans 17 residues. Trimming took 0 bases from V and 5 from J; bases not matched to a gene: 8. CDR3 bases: TGTGCCAGCAGCCAAGAGAATAGCGGGGGGGCCCGGGAGACCCAGTACTTC. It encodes CASSQENSGGARETQYF.

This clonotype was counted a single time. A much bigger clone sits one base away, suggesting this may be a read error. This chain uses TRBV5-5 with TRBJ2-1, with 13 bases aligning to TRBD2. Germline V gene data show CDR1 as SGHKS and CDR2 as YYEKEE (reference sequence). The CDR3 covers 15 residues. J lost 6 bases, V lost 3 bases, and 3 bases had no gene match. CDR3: CASSSGLAGANEQFF. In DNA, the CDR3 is TGTGCCAGCAGCTCCGGACTAGCGGGGGCCAATGAGCAGTTCTTC.

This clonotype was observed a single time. The CDR3 region has the DNA TGTGCCAGCAGTGAAGATGGCTCTGGGGCCAACGTCCTGACTTTC. Amino acids: CASSEDGSGANVLTF. This sequence joins TRBV6-1 and TRBJ2-6; D is ambiguous. The CDR3 is 15 residues long. Trimming left V 1 base short and J 0 bases short, with 4 bases between. CDR1 MNHNS and CDR2 SASEGT come from the germline V gene.

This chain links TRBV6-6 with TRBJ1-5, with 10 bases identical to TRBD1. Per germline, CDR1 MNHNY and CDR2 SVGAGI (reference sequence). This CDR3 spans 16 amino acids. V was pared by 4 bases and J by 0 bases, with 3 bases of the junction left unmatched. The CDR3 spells CASSSGTGDSNQPQHF. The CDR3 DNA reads TGTGCCAGCAGTTCCGGGACAGGGGATAGCAATCAGCCCCAGCATTTT.

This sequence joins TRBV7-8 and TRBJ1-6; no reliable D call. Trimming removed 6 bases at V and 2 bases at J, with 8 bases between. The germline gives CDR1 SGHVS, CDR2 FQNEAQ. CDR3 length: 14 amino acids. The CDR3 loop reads CASRGGTYNSPLHF. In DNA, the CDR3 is TGTGCCAGCAGAGGAGGGACCTATAATTCACCCCTCCACTTT. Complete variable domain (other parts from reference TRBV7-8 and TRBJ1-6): GAGVSQSPRYKVAKRGQDVALRCDPISGHVSLFWYQQALGQGPEFLTYFQNEAQLDKSGLPSDRFFAERPEGSVSTLKIQRTQQEDSAVYLCASRGGTYNSPLHFGNGTRLTVT.

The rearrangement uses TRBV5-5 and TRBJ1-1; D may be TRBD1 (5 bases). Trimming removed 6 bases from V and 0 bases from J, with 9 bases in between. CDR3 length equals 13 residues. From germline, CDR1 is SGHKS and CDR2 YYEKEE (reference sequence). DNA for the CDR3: TGTGCCAGCATGAGGGACCTGAACACTGAAGCTTTCTTT. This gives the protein CASMRDLNTEAFF.

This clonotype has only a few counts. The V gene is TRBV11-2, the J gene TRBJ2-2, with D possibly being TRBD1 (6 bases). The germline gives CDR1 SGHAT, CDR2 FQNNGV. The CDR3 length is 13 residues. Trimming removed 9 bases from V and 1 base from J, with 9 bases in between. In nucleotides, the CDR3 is TGTGCCAGGGGACAAGGGAACACCGGGGAGCTGTTTTTT. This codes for CARGQGNTGELFF.